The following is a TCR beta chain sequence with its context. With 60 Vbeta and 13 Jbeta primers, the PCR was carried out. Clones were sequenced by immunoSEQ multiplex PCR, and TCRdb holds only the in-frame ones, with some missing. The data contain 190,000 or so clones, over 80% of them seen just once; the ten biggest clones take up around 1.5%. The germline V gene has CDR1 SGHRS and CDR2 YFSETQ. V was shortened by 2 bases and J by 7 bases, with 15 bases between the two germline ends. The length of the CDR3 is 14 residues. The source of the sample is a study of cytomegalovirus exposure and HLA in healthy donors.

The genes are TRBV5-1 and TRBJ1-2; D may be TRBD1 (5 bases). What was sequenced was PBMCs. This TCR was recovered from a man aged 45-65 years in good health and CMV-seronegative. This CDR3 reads CASSFRQGAFGYTF. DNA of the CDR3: TGCGCCAGCAGCTTCAGGCAGGGTGCCTTTGGCTACACCTTC.